The 23 T cell receptor beta chains given below trace back to one sample, sequenced in a study of a mutant IDH1 vaccine in newly diagnosed glioma. Clones were read by immunoSEQ multiplex PCR, and TCRdb kept only the in-frame ones, dropping some. The repertoire includes around 54,000 clones, roughly 90% of them detected once, and 1.5% to 2% sits in the top ten. No antigen has been assigned to these receptors. Specified time point: week 35, safety follow-up. Mutant IDH1 20-mer peptide, at 300 ug, made up each vaccine dose, with topical imiquimod. The specimen comprised PBMCs, sampled from a glioma patient whose treatment included an IDH1 peptide vaccine. These TCRs come from a man in his forties with glioma.

The gene calls are TRBV4-3 and TRBJ2-3; 11 bases agree with TRBD1. The CDR3 is made up of 16 amino acids. Looked up from germline, CDR1 is LGHNA and CDR2 is YSLEER. V lost 0 bases to trimming and J lost 7 bases; unmatched junction nucleotides: 6. CDR3 sequence: CASSQEDRGQINTQYF. The DNA for the CDR3 is TGCGCCAGCAGCCAAGAGGACAGGGGGCAAATTAATACGCAGTATTTT.

This rearrangement joins TRBV14 to TRBJ2-3, with TRBD2 matching over 9 bases. The CDR3 is made up of 17 amino acids. V dropped 0 bases and J dropped 0; count of bases not matched to a gene: 4. Germline CDR1 and CDR2: SGHDN and FVKESK. The CDR3 coding sequence is TGTGCCAGCAGCCAAGATAGGACTAGCGAAAGCACAGATACGCAGTATTTT. It yields the protein CASSQDRTSESTDTQYF.

This clone was recorded only once. The chain links TRBV5-1 to TRBJ1-1; perhaps TRBD1 as D (6 bases). From germline, CDR1 is SGHRS and CDR2 YFSETQ. V dropped 0 bases and J dropped 5 bases, with 20 bases sitting between them. CDR3 size: 17 residues. The CDR3 region has the DNA TGCGCCAGCAGCTTGGTCCCGGGGGCAAATTCGTGGACTGAAGCTTTCTTT. This gives the protein CASSLVPGANSWTEAFF.

This chain links TRBV21-1 with TRBJ1-1; the table's D call of TRBD1 was not tested on the DNA. TRBV21-1 is a documented pseudogene. The CDR3 length is 19 residues. CDR3 loop: CASSKRCRGRFLSFAEAFF. The CDR3 DNA sequence: TGTGCCAGCAGCAAAAGGTGCAGGGGGCGGTTTCTAAGTTTCGCTGAAGCTTTCTTT.

The chain combines TRBV5-1 with TRBJ1-1; TRBD1 might be the D (6 bases). CDR1 and CDR2 from the germline V gene are SGHRS and YFSETQ. The CDR3 contains 14 residues. Trimming shortened V by 7 bases and J by 2 bases, and 15 bases separated the two germline ends. DNA of the CDR3: TGCGCCAGCCGCTCACGGGGGCACAACACTGAAGCTTTCTTT. Amino acids: CASRSRGHNTEAFF.

J is TRBJ1-1 and V is TRBV18, with unresolved D. The CDR3 has 14 residues. V lost 6 bases and J lost 2, with 13 bases in between. Germline assignment: CDR1 KGHSH and CDR2 LQKENI. The CDR3 bases are TGTGCCAGCTCGTCGCGGGAACTAAACACTGAAGCTTTCTTT. This codes for CASSSRELNTEAFF.

The chain has TRBV5-1 and TRBJ2-7; D may correspond to TRBD1 or TRBD2 (6 bases each). CDR1 SGHRS and CDR2 YFSETQ come from the germline V gene. The V end was cut by 6 bases, the J end by 4 bases, with 11 bases between. The CDR3 length is 12 residues. CDR3 coding DNA: TGCGCCAGCACGGGGGCTTGGTACGAGCAGTACTTC. This sequence encodes CASTGAWYEQYF.

The rearrangement links TRBV27 to TRBJ1-1, with 7 bases that match TRBD1. V shed 5 bases and J 3 bases; nucleotides not matched to a gene: 3. CDR1 and CDR2 from the germline V gene are MNHEY and SMNVEV (reference sequence). The CDR3 length is 13 residues. The CDR3 loop is CASSVQGYTEAFF. CDR3 DNA sequence: TGTGCCAGCAGTGTACAGGGGTACACTGAAGCTTTCTTT.

The chain is built from TRBV18 and TRBJ2-5; D gene uncertain. The CDR3 extends over 13 amino acids. Trimming pared 6 bases from V and 2 bases from J, leaving 10 bases between. Germline V gives CDR1 KGHSH, CDR2 LQKENI. CDR3 region: CASSLGKQETQYF. CDR3 coding DNA: TGTGCCAGCTCCTTAGGGAAACAAGAGACCCAGTACTTC.

The chain is built from TRBV27 and TRBJ2-7; weak D call: TRBD2 (5 bases). From germline, CDR1 is MNHEY and CDR2 SMNVEV (reference sequence). The ends were cut back, 0 bases at V and 2 bases at J, with 14 bases in the middle. The CDR3 extends over 16 amino acids. DNA of the CDR3: TGTGCCAGCAGTTTATCGAGGGCTTTCAGCCCCTACGAGCAGTACTTC. Its protein product is CASSLSRAFSPYEQYF.

The chain has TRBV2 and TRBJ1-5, with TRBD1 as a possible D gene (5 bases). With 8 bases removed from V and 1 base from J, the gap between germline ends came to 15 bases. From germline, CDR1 is SNHLY and CDR2 FYNNEI. The CDR3 spans 15 residues. CDR3 region: CASRLFRDSNQPQHF. In DNA form, the CDR3 reads TGTGCCAGCCGCCTGTTCCGGGACAGCAATCAGCCCCAGCATTTT.

This clone appeared many times. The CDR3 DNA reads TGTGCCAGTAAGGGGGTGGGCACAGATACGCAGTATTTT. It specifies CASKGVGTDTQYF. This rearrangement joins TRBV19 to TRBJ2-3; D is perhaps TRBD1 (6 bases). Per the germline V gene, CDR1 is LNHDA and CDR2 is SQIVND (reference sequence). This CDR3 has 13 amino acids. V was pared by 7 bases and J by 1 base, with 9 bases between.

V usage is TRBV18 and J usage is TRBJ2-7, with D maybe TRBD2 (6 bases). Germline CDR1 is KGHSH and CDR2 is LQKENI. V was clipped by 2 bases and J by 7 bases, with 15 bases between them. The CDR3 spans 14 residues. CDR3 in DNA: TGTGCCAGCTCACCAGTACGGGAGACGGGGGAGCAGTACTTC. Translating it yields CASSPVRETGEQYF. Based on the CDR3 plus reference TRBV18 and TRBJ2-7, the full variable domain is NAGVMQNPRHLVRRRGQEARLRCSPMKGHSHVYWYRQLPEEGLKFMVYLQKENIIDESGMPKERFSAEFPKEGPSILRIQQVVRGDSAAYFCASSPVRETGEQYFGPGTRLTVT.

This chain links TRBV4-2 with TRBJ2-7; 9 nucleotides line up with TRBD1. The CDR3 consists of 14 residues. CDR1 is LGHNA and CDR2 is YNFKEQ in the germline V gene. Unmatched junction bases numbered 6, after V lost 5 bases and J lost 4 bases. The CDR3 protein is CASSRDRDFYEQYF. The DNA for the CDR3 is TGTGCCAGCAGCAGGGACAGGGATTTTTACGAGCAGTACTTC.

This chain uses TRBV27 with TRBJ2-7, with D hard to call. V lost 4 bases, J lost 6 bases, and 13 bases lay in between. The CDR3 is 13 amino acids. CDR1 MNHEY and CDR2 SMNVEV come from the germline V gene (reference sequence). The chain's CDR3 is CASSYLGSAEQYF. CDR3 coding DNA: TGTGCCAGCAGTTACCTGGGGTCGGCCGAGCAGTACTTC.

Comments on this clone: This sample also contains other DNA sequences that code for the same CDR3. This sequence joins TRBV9 and TRBJ2-5, with D unresolved. This CDR3 comprises 12 residues. Germline V CDR1 and CDR2: SGDLS, YYNGEE. Trimming stripped 0 bases from V and 3 bases from J, with 3 bases between. The CDR3: CASSVGEETQYF. CDR3 sequence (DNA): TGTGCCAGCAGCGTAGGCGAAGAGACCCAGTACTTC.

The V and J genes are TRBV6-5 and TRBJ1-5; unclear D gene. The CDR3 spans 15 residues. V was trimmed by 0 bases and J by 1 base, leaving 7 bases between them. Looked up from germline, CDR1 is MNHEY and CDR2 is SVGAGI. The CDR3 protein is CASSYSHGSNQPQHF. CDR3 bases: TGTGCCAGCAGTTACTCCCACGGAAGCAATCAGCCCCAGCATTTT.

The J gene is TRBJ2-7, the V gene TRBV10-3, with 9 bases that match TRBD2. Trimming cost V 2 bases and J 4 bases; bases outside gene matches: 9. CDR3 length: 16 amino acids. The germline V gene has CDR1 ENHRY and CDR2 SYGVKD. The CDR3 DNA follows: TGTGCCATCAGTGAGCCTCAGACTAGCGGTAGTTACGAGCAGTACTTC. Translated: CAISEPQTSGSYEQYF.

Here the CDR3 reads CASSLTGISYEQYF. Written as DNA, the CDR3 is TGCGCCAGCAGCTTGACAGGGATCTCCTACGAGCAGTACTTC. V gene TRBV5-1 combines with J gene TRBJ2-7; D is possibly TRBD1 (6 bases). V was cut by 1 base and J by 0 bases, with 8 bases left in between. Germline V gives CDR1 SGHRS, CDR2 YFSETQ. There are 14 residues in the CDR3.

The chain uses TRBV7-2 and TRBJ1-2; 9 bases fit TRBD1. The CDR3 has 15 residues. V lost 3 bases, J lost 4 bases, and 6 bases stayed unmatched. Looked up from germline, CDR1 is SGHTA and CDR2 is FQGNSA. CDR3: CASSLSGQGGYGYTF. As DNA, the CDR3 is TGTGCCAGCAGCTTGTCGGGACAGGGCGGCTATGGCTACACCTTC.

J is TRBJ2-7 and V is TRBV5-1; 16 positions agree with TRBD2. Germline CDR1 and CDR2: SGHRS and YFSETQ. The V and J ends lost 4 bases and 1 base, in that order; junction bases with no gene match: 8. The CDR3 totals 18 residues. The CDR3 nucleotides read TGCGCCAGCAGCCCCGGGACTAGCGGGAGGGCCTTTTCCTACGAGCAGTACTTC. Its protein product is CASSPGTSGRAFSYEQYF.

V usage is TRBV27 and J usage is TRBJ2-7, with 7 bases lining up with TRBD1. Germline lookup yields CDR1 MNHEY and CDR2 SMNVEV (reference sequence). The CDR3 sequence is 14 residues long. V lost 3 bases, J lost 3 bases, and 5 bases stayed unmatched. CDR3 loop: CASSLRQGIYEQYF. The CDR3, as DNA: TGTGCCAGCAGTTTGAGACAGGGAATCTACGAGCAGTACTTC.

The rearrangement uses TRBV7-3 and TRBJ1-1, with unresolved D. The CDR3 is 13 amino acids. The V gene lost 3 bases and the J gene lost 1 base, with 6 bases spanning the gap. Looked up from germline, CDR1 is SGHTA and CDR2 is FQGTGA. The CDR3 coding sequence is TGTGCCAGCAGCTTCCATTGGAACACTGAAGCTTTCTTT. It encodes CASSFHWNTEAFF.